This TCR beta chain is drawn from a study of OX40 agonist ivuxolimab in advanced cancers. Across the study: Ivuxolimab, which is an agonistic anti-OX40 (CD134) antibody, was administered to the patients. Among those treated, three patients had partial responses, one with hepatocellular carcinoma and two with cutaneous melanoma. Study results and caveats: Antigen specificity was not determined for the expanded peripheral T cells.

This clone came up a few times. Antigen unknown. Baseline, cycle 4 day 1, and cycle 7 day 1 were the blood sampling points. The assay was immunoSEQ multiplex PCR, and TCRdb's table has in-frame clones only and misses some. The sample lists roughly 92,000 clones, about 80% occurring once. The CDR3 runs 15 residues. V gave up 3 bases and J gave up 3 bases, with 11 bases separating them. CDR1 MGHDK and CDR2 SYGVNS come from the germline V gene. The source was CD4+ or CD8+ T cells sorted from blood, collected in a trial of the OX40 agonist ivuxolimab. The receptor comes from an adult with an advanced solid tumor such as melanoma, head and neck, liver or kidney cancer. The V call is TRBV25-1, the J call TRBJ2-2; D may match TRBD1 or TRBD2 (6 bases each). DNA of the CDR3: TGTGCCAGCAGTGAGCCGGGGGCGGACACCGGGGAGCTGTTTTTT. It codes for CASSEPGADTGELFF.